This T cell receptor beta chain was sequenced for a study of control samples from healthy donors and cancer patients. This CDR3 spans 14 amino acids. Germline V gives CDR1 LNHDA, CDR2 SQIVND (reference sequence). V was trimmed by 4 bases and J by 2 bases, leaving 11 bases between them. Profiling relied on immunoSEQ multiplex PCR, and the TCRdb table lists in-frame clones only, not all of them. The table lists roughly 120,000 clones, 88% of them singletons, with 2.3% in the top ten. The V and J genes are TRBV19 and TRBJ1-2, with TRBD1 as a possible D gene (5 bases). Sequencing was performed on blood. This clonotype was obtained from a woman in her 70s in good health. The DNA for the CDR3 is TGTGCCAGTAGTAGAGGCAGACAGAACTATGGCTACACCTTC. It yields the protein CASSRGRQNYGYTF.